A single sample is the source of the 3 T cell receptor beta chains below, sequenced in a study of OX40 agonist ivuxolimab in advanced cancers. Measured with immunoSEQ multiplex PCR; TCRdb has only the in-frame clones, and not every one. Of about 96,000 clones listed, approximately 80% were seen once; the top ten hold roughly 5.2%. Sequenced material: CD4+ or CD8+ T cells sorted from blood, taken in a trial of the OX40 agonist ivuxolimab. All receptors come from an adult with an advanced solid tumor such as melanoma, head and neck, liver or kidney cancer.

The count of this clone is one. The V gene is TRBV4-3, the J gene TRBJ2-2; D is possibly TRBD1 (5 bases). Germline V gene lookup returns CDR1 LGHNA and CDR2 YSLEER. V lost 0 bases, J lost 0 bases, and 11 bases lay in between. This CDR3 region has 17 residues. This CDR3 is CASSQDRGGSNTGELFF. The CDR3 DNA reads as TGCGCCAGCAGCCAAGATAGGGGCGGCTCGAACACCGGGGAGCTGTTTTTT.

This sequence joins TRBV6-1 and TRBJ1-5; D gene unclear. This CDR3 is 11 amino acids long. CDR1 and CDR2 from the germline V gene are MNHNS and SASEGT. V lost 0 bases and J 6 bases, leaving 0 bases between the germline ends. The CDR3 bases are TGTGCCAGCAGTGAAGCTCAGCCCCAGCATTTT. It translates to CASSEAQPQHF.

This clone was seen a few times. The chain has TRBV30 and TRBJ1-1; D gene ambiguous. V gave up 3 bases and J gave up 6 bases, with 2 bases separating them. CDR3 length equals 9 residues. CDR1 and CDR2 (germline): GTSNPN, SVGIG (reference sequence). CDR3 protein: CAWRPEAFF. The CDR3 nucleotides read TGTGCCTGGAGGCCTGAAGCTTTCTTT. Combining the CDR3 with reference TRBV30 and TRBJ1-1 gives the whole variable domain SQTIHQWPATLVQPVGSPLSLECTVEGTSNPNLYWYRQAAGRGLQLLFYSVGIGQISSEVPQNLSASRPQDRQFILSSKKLLLSDSGFYLCAWRPEAFFGQGTRLTVV.